These 21 T cell receptor beta chains originate from one sample sequenced in a study of T cell changes during pregnancy in multiple sclerosis. Libraries were prepared by immunoSEQ multiplex PCR; TCRdb keeps only in-frame clonotypes and omits some of them. The sample holds approximately 74,000 clones, around nine tenths seen once. The material was peripheral blood, obtained before pregnancy. Every receptor here comes from a female donor with multiple sclerosis, enrolled in a pregnancy study.

The chain couples TRBV5-1 to TRBJ1-6; 8 bases map to TRBD1. Germline V lookup: CDR1 SGHRS, CDR2 YFSETQ. The CDR3 runs to 16 residues. V lost 4 bases and J lost 6; bases outside the gene matches: 9. DNA for the CDR3: TGCGCCAGCAGCCTGGAAGGACAGGGCCTTAATTCACCCCTCCACTTT. Translating it yields CASSLEGQGLNSPLHF.

This clone has a handful of counts. This rearrangement joins TRBV6-1 to TRBJ1-1, with D hard to call. The CDR3 is made up of 14 amino acids. Trimming cost V 4 bases and J 0 bases, with 9 bases left between them. CDR1 is MNHNS and CDR2 is SASEGT in the germline V gene. As DNA, the CDR3 is TGTGCCAGCAGTGGGGAGTTGCTGAACACTGAAGCTTTCTTT. Translated, it gives CASSGELLNTEAFF.

J is TRBJ2-5 and V is TRBV28, with 10 positions matching TRBD2. This CDR3 comprises 20 residues. Germline V gives CDR1 MDHEN, CDR2 SYDVKM. Trimming at V came to 4 bases and at J to 6 bases, leaving 23 bases not matched to a gene. Here the CDR3 reads CASSSYGPSPVSGRGQTQYF. CDR3 in DNA: TGTGCCAGCAGTTCCTACGGGCCCTCTCCCGTGAGCGGGAGGGGACAGACCCAGTACTTC. The full variable domain, rest sourced from reference TRBV28 and TRBJ2-5, is DVKVTQSSRYLVKRTGEKVFLECVQDMDHENMFWYRQDPGLGLRLIYFSYDVKMKEKGDIPEGYSVSREKKERFSLILESASTNQTSMYLCASSSYGPSPVSGRGQTQYFGPGTRLLVL.

V gene TRBV27 combines with J gene TRBJ2-7; 8 bases fit TRBD2. This CDR3 region has 14 residues. The ends lost 0 bases at V and 6 bases at J; junction bases unmatched: 4. CDR1 MNHEY and CDR2 SMNVEV come from the germline V gene (reference sequence). CDR3 region: CASSLSAGRGEQYF. CDR3 bases: TGTGCCAGCAGTTTATCCGCCGGGAGGGGCGAGCAGTACTTC.

The V and J genes are TRBV6-4 and TRBJ2-7, with D possibly TRBD1 on 6 matching bases. The CDR3 consists of 15 residues. Trimming cost V 8 bases and J 0 bases, with 17 bases left between them. The germline V gene has CDR1 MRHNA and CDR2 SNTAGT. The DNA for the CDR3 is TGTGCCAGCGGGTTAAGAGGACAGCTCTCCTACGAGCAGTACTTC. This gives the protein CASGLRGQLSYEQYF.

This clone was counted once. The genes are TRBV19 and TRBJ1-6; TRBD1 aligns across 7 bases. V shed 5 bases and J 6 bases; nucleotides not matched to a gene: 10. Germline values: CDR1 LNHDA, CDR2 SQIVND (reference sequence). The CDR3 contains 16 residues. The CDR3 sequence is CASSSPPGQTNSPLHF. CDR3 nucleotides: TGTGCCAGTAGTTCCCCCCCGGGACAGACTAATTCACCCCTCCACTTT. Supplemented by reference TRBV19 and TRBJ1-6, the full variable domain reads DGGITQSPKYLFRKEGQNVTLSCEQNLNHDAMYWYRQDPGQGLRLIYYSQIVNDFQKGDIAEGYSVSREKKESFPLTVTSAQKNPTAFYLCASSSPPGQTNSPLHFGNGTRLTVT.

The chain has TRBV4-1 and TRBJ2-7, with D unresolved. Germline-derived CDR1 and CDR2 are MGHRA and YSYEKL. Trimming left V 0 bases short and J 2 bases short, with 5 bases between. This CDR3 has 13 residues. CDR3 residues: CASSQELPYEQYF. The CDR3 bases are TGCGCCAGCAGCCAAGAGCTACCCTACGAGCAGTACTTC.

The rearrangement links TRBV10-3 to TRBJ1-4; 11 nucleotides align to TRBD1. V was pared by 3 bases and J by 0 bases, with 3 bases of the junction left unmatched. This CDR3 is built from 17 residues. CDR1 is ENHRY and CDR2 is SYGVKD in the germline V gene. CDR3: CAISERTGGATNEKLFF. The CDR3 DNA sequence: TGTGCCATCAGTGAACGGACAGGGGGCGCAACTAATGAAAAACTGTTTTTT.

The V call is TRBV5-1, the J call TRBJ2-1, with a tentative D call TRBD1 (5 bases). Trimming stripped 5 bases from V and 0 bases from J, with 12 bases between. There are 15 residues in the CDR3. CDR1 is SGHRS, CDR2 YFSETQ, per germline. CDR3 nucleotide sequence: TGCGCCAGCAGGATCACAGGTAGCTCCTACAATGAGCAGTTCTTC. Encoded protein: CASRITGSSYNEQFF.

The genes are TRBV7-7 and TRBJ2-3; possible D gene TRBD2, 6 bases. V lost 1 base and J 6 bases, leaving 17 bases between the germline ends. Germline CDR1 reads SSHAT; CDR2 reads FNYEAQ (reference sequence). The CDR3 is made up of 16 amino acids. CDR3 region: CASSLVPGGVADTQYF. As DNA, the CDR3 is TGTGCCAGCAGCTTAGTCCCTGGCGGGGTGGCCGATACGCAGTATTTT.

The chain employs TRBV7-2 and TRBJ2-7, with 9 bases lining up with TRBD1. The CDR3 extends over 16 amino acids. Trimming took 11 bases from V and 1 from J; bases not matched to a gene: 15. Germline-derived CDR1 and CDR2 are SGHTA and FQGNSA. CDR3 region: CASRWTGVTSSYEQYF. The CDR3, as DNA: TGTGCCTCAAGGTGGACAGGGGTTACCAGTTCCTACGAGCAGTACTTC.

The chain uses TRBV6-5 and TRBJ2-7; perhaps TRBD2 as D (5 bases). Trimming pared 5 bases from V and 2 bases from J, leaving 10 bases between. The CDR3 runs to 13 residues. CDR1 and CDR2 (germline): MNHEY, SVGAGI. The chain's CDR3 is CASSTGVAYEQYF. The CDR3 DNA sequence: TGTGCCAGCAGTACCGGGGTCGCCTACGAGCAGTACTTC.

V is TRBV11-2 and J is TRBJ2-6, with D uncertain. CDR1 and CDR2 from the germline V gene are SGHAT and FQNNGV. The V gene lost 3 bases and the J gene lost 12 bases, with 12 bases spanning the gap. The CDR3 is 13 residues long. The CDR3, as DNA: TGTGCCAGCAGCTTGCCCGCTTCCAGCGTCCTGACTTTC. It is translated as CASSLPASSVLTF. Full variable domain (rest looked up from reference TRBV11-2 and TRBJ2-6): EAGVAQSPRYKIIEKRQSVAFWCNPISGHATLYWYQQILGQGPKLLIQFQNNGVVDDSQLPKDRFSAERLKGVDSTLKIQPAKLEDSAVYLCASSLPASSVLTFGAGSRLTVL.

The chain recombines TRBV7-9 with TRBJ2-5; 9 bases align to TRBD2. Per germline, CDR1 SEHNR and CDR2 FQNEAQ (reference sequence). This CDR3 contains 15 residues. Trimming took 2 bases from V and 5 from J; bases not matched to a gene: 6. The CDR3 region is CASSLRAGGGETQYF. CDR3 DNA: TGTGCCAGCAGCTTAAGAGCGGGGGGTGGTGAGACCCAGTACTTC.

The V and J genes are TRBV19 and TRBJ1-1, with unresolved D. This CDR3 is 18 amino acids long. Trimming took off 1 base at V and 0 bases at J, with 18 bases between the two ends. Germline V gene lookup returns CDR1 LNHDA and CDR2 SQIVND (reference sequence). Here the CDR3 reads CASSIGLLRGYMNTEAFF. CDR3 sequence (DNA): TGTGCCAGTAGTATAGGATTGCTCCGAGGGTACATGAACACTGAAGCTTTCTTT.

The chain uses TRBV30 and TRBJ1-6; 7 positions agree with TRBD1. This CDR3 has 15 residues. The junction had 8 bases not matched to a gene; V was cut back by 8 bases and J by 1 base. The germline CDR1 and CDR2 sequences are GTSNPN and SVGIG (reference sequence). This chain's CDR3 is CASDRDGSYNSPLHF. CDR3 nucleotides: TGTGCCAGTGACAGGGATGGATCCTATAATTCACCCCTCCACTTT. Variable domain in full (rest from reference TRBV30 and TRBJ1-6): SQTIHQWPATLVQPVGSPLSLECTVEGTSNPNLYWYRQAAGRGLQLLFYSVGIGQISSEVPQNLSASRPQDRQFILSSKKLLLSDSGFYLCASDRDGSYNSPLHFGNGTRLTVT.

Only a few counts were recorded for this clone. The chain combines TRBV6-1 with TRBJ1-2, with 7 nucleotides matching TRBD1. CDR1 and CDR2 from the germline V gene are MNHNS and SASEGT. The trim removed 6 bases at V and 6 bases at J, leaving 4 bases unmatched. This CDR3 spans 12 amino acids. The CDR3 sequence is CASSSGQDGYTF. The DNA of the CDR3 is TGTGCCAGCAGCTCCGGACAGGATGGCTACACCTTC.

This clone appeared once. The CDR3 spells CAWRGGMNTEAFF. CDR3 bases: TGTGCCTGGAGAGGGGGCATGAACACTGAAGCTTTCTTT. This chain links TRBV30 with TRBJ1-1, with 7 nucleotides matching TRBD1. The ends lost 3 bases at V and 0 bases at J; junction bases unmatched: 1. This CDR3 has 13 residues. Germline V gives CDR1 GTSNPN, CDR2 SVGIG (reference sequence). Full variable domain (outside the CDR3, taken from reference TRBV30 and TRBJ1-1): SQTIHQWPATLVQPVGSPLSLECTVEGTSNPNLYWYRQAAGRGLQLLFYSVGIGQISSEVPQNLSASRPQDRQFILSSKKLLLSDSGFYLCAWRGGMNTEAFFGQGTRLTVV.

This clone has just one count. The genes are TRBV6-1 and TRBJ1-4; 9 positions match TRBD1. Germline V gives CDR1 MNHNS, CDR2 SASEGT. The CDR3 is 15 residues long. Germline trimming cut 6 bases from V and 8 bases from J; bases unmatched to any gene: 10. CDR3 DNA: TGTGCCAGCAGCGACCGCCGGGACAGGGAAGAAAAACTGTTTTTT. Translating it yields CASSDRRDREEKLFF.

V usage is TRBV6-1 and J usage is TRBJ2-5; D may be TRBD2 (5 bases). The germline V and J ends were trimmed by 2 bases and 7 bases, with 14 bases remaining between them. Germline V gives CDR1 MNHNS, CDR2 SASEGT. This CDR3 is 14 amino acids long. The DNA of the CDR3 is TGTGCCAGCAGTGAAATGGTGAGCGAGGGGACCCAGTACTTC. Its translation is CASSEMVSEGTQYF.

J is TRBJ2-7 and V is TRBV19; unclear D gene. The CDR3 consists of 14 residues. Germline loops: CDR1 LNHDA, CDR2 SQIVND (reference sequence). Trimming left V 1 base short and J 1 base short, with 8 bases between. CDR3 loop: CASSIVVGSYEQYF. Here the CDR3 DNA reads TGTGCCAGTAGTATAGTGGTCGGTTCCTACGAGCAGTACTTC.